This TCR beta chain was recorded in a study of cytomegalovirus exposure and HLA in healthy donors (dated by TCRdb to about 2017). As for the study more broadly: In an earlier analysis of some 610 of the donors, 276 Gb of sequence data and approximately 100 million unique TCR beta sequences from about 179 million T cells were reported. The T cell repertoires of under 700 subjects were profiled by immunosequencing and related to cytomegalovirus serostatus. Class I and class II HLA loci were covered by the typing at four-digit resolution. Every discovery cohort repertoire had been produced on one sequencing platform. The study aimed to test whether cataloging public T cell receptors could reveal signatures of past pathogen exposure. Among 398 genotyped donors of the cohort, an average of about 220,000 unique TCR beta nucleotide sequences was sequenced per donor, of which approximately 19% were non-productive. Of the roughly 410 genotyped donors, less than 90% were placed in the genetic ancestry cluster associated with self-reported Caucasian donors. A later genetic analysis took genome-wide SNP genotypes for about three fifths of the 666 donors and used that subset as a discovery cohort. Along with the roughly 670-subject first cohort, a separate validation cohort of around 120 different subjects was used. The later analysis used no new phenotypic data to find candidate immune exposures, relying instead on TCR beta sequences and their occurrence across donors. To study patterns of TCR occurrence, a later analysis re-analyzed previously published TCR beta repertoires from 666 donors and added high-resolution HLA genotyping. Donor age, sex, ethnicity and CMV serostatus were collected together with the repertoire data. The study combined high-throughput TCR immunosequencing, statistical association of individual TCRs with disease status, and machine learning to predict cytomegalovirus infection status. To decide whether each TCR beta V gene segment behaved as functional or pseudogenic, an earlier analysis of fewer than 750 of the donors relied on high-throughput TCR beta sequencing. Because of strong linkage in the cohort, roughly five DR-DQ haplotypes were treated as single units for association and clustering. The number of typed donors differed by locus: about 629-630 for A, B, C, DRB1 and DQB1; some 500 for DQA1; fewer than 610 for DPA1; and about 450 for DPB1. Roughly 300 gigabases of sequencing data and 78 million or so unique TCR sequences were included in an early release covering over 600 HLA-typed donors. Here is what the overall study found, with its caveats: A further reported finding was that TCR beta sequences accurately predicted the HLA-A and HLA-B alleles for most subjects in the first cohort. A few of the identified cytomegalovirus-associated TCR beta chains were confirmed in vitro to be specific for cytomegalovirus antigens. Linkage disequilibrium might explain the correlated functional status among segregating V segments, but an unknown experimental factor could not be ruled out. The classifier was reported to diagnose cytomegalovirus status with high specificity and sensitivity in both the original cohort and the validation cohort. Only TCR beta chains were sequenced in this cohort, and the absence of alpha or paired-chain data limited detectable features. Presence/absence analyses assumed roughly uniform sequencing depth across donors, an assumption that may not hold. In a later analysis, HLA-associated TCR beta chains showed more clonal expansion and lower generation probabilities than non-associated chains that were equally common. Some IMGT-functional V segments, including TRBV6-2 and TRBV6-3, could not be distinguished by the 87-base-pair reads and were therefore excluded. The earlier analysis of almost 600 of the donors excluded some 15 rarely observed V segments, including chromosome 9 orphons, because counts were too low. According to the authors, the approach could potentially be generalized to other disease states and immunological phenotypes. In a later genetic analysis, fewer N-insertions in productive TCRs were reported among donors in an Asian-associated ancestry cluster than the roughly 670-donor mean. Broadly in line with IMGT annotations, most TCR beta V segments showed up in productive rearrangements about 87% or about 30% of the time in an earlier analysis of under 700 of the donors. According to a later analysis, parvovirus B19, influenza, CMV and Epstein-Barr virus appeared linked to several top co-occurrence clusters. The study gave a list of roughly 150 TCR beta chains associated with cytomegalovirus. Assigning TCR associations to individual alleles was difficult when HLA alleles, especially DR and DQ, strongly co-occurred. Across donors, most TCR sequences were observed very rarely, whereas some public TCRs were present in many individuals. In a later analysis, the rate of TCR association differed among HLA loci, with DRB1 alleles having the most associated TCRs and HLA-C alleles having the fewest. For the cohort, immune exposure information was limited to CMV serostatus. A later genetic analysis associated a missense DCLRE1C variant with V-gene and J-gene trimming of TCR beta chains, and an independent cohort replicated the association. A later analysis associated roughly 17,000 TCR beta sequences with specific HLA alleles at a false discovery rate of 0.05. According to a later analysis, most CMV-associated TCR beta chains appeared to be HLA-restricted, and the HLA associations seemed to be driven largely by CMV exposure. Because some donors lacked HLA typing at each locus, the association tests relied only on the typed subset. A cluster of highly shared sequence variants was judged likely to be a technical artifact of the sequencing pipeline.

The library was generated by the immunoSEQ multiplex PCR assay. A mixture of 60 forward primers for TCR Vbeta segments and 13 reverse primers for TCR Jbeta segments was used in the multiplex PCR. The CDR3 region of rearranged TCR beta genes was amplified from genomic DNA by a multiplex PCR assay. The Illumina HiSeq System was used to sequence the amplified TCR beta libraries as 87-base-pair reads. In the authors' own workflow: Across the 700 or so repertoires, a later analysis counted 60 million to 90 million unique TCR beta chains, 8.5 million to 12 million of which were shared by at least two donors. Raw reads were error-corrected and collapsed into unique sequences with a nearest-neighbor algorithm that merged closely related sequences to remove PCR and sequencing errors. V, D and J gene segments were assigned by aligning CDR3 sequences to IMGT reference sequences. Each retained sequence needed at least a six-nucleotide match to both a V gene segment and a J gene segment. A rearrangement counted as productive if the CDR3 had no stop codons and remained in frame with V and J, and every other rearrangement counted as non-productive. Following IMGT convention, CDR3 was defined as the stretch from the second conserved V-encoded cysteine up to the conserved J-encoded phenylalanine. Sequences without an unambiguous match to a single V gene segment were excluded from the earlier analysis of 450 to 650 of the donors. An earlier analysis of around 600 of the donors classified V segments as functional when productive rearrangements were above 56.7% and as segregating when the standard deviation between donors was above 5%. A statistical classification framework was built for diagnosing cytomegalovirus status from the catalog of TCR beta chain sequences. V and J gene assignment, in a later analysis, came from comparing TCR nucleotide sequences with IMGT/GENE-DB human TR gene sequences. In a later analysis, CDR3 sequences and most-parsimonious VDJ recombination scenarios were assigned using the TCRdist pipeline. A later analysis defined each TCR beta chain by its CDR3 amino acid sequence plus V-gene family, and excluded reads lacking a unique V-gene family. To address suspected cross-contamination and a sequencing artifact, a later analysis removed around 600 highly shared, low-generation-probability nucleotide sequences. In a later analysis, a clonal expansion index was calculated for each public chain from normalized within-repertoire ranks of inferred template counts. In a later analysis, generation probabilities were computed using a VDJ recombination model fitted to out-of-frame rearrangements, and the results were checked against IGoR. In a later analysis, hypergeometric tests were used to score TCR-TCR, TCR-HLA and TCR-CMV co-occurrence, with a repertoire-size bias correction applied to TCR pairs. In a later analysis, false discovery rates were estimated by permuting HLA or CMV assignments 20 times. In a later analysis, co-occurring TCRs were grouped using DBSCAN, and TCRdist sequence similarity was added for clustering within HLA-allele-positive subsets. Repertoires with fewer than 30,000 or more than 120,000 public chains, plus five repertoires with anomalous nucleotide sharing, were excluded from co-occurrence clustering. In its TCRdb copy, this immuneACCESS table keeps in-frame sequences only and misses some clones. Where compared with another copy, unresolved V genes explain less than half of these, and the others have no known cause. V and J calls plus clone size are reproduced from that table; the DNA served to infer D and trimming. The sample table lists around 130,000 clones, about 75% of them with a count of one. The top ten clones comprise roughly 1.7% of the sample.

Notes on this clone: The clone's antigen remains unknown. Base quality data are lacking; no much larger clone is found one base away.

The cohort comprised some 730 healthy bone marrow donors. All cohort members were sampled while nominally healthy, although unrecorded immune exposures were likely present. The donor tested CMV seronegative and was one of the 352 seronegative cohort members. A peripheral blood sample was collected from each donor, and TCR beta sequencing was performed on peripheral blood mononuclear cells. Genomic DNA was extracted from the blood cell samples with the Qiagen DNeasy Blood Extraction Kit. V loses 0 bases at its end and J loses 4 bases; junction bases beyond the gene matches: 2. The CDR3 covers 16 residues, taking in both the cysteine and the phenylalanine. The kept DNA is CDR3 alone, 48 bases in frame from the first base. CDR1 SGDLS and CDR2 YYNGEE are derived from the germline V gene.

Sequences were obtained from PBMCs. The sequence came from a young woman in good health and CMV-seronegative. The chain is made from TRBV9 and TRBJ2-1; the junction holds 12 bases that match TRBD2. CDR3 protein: CASSVGLAGVYNEQFF. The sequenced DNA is TGTGCCAGCAGCGTAGGACTAGCGGGAGTTTACAATGAGCAGTTCTTC.